A selection of T cell receptor beta chains follows, all from one sample in a study of blood T cell repertoires in COVID-19. Clones were read by immunoSEQ multiplex PCR, and TCRdb kept only the in-frame ones, dropping some. The sample lists under 500,000 clones, around nine tenths occurring once. Sequencing used PBMCs or T cells enriched from blood (not recorded which). The receptors stem from a woman under 30 with acute COVID-19. CDR3s include the opening cysteine and the closing phenylalanine or tryptophan. D genes are given only for firm matches. The size field is filled for only some rows; it gives once, few, many or a size class.

D: .; V: TRBV6-6; size: .; CDR3: CASSGSYEQYF
D: .; V: TRBV12-3/TRBV12-4; size: .; CDR3: CASSLVGGLGAFF
D: .; V: TRBV5-5; size: .; CDR3: CASIGGNSYGYTF
D: .; V: TRBV9; size: .; CDR3: CASSVEGAYYGYTF
D: .; V: TRBV7-9; size: .; CDR3: CAISSGLGYEQYF
D: TRBD2; V: TRBV7-3; size: few; CDR3: CASSPLSGGTDTQYF
D: .; V: TRBV28; size: once; CDR3: CASSFLVVNYGYTF
D: .; V: TRBV27; size: .; CDR3: CASRPYRVLVGEQYF
D: TRBD2; V: TRBV3-1/TRBV3-2; size: .; CDR3: CASSLSGGFGELFF
D: TRBD1; V: TRBV10-3; size: .; CDR3: CAIVRQGAQETQYF
D: .; V: TRBV5-6; size: once; CDR3: CASRGAGPPHYGYTF
D: .; V: TRBV2; size: .; CDR3: CASTGTTNYGYTF
D: .; V: TRBV4-1; size: .; CDR3: CASSQTGGSSFGYTF
D: TRBD1; V: TRBV9; size: once; CDR3: CASSPWDSEVETQYF
D: TRBD1; V: TRBV5-6; size: .; CDR3: CASTSGGAVEAFF
D: TRBD1; V: TRBV6-5; size: .; CDR3: CASRKQGAGNTIYF
D: TRBD2; V: TRBV7-9; size: .; CDR3: CASSHSSGSLADTQYF
D: .; V: TRBV19; size: .; CDR3: CASALDSYNEQFF
D: .; V: TRBV3-1/TRBV3-2; size: .; CDR3: CASSQQGSGYSPLHF
D: .; V: TRBV7-9; size: few; CDR3: CASSLKAQEEAFF